This T cell receptor beta chain appears in the sequencing data of a study of blood T cell repertoires in COVID-19. Study details: From the United States, Italy and Spain came samples of acute and convalescent COVID-19. Sources were T cells, B-cell-depleted T cells, or PBMCs; the material itself was cDNA or gDNA.

Authors' analysis steps: Reference gene primer amplification gave nucleated cell count estimates. Data came from immunoSEQ multiplex PCR; TCRdb stores just in-frame clones and leaves some out. V, J and clone size are those of that table, while D and trimming were read from the DNA. The repertoire has 130,000 to 150,000 clones, 75% to 90% of them found once; the top ten carry 1.7%. The CDR3 length is 14 residues. Per the germline V gene, CDR1 is LNHDA and CDR2 is SQIVND (reference sequence). The sequencing sample was made of peripheral blood. The J gene is TRBJ1-1, the V gene TRBV19; unclear D gene. The TCR sequence derives from a woman between 45 and 65 years old with acute or convalescent COVID-19. Here the CDR3 DNA reads TGTGCGAGCACCCCGACGACACTTAACACTGAAGCTTTCTTT. Protein: CASTPTTLNTEAFF.